Listed below are T cell receptor beta chains from one sample, sequenced in a study of CD8 T cells in Susac syndrome. TCRdb ran MiXCR on the immunoSEQ multiplex PCR reads and lists one entry per CDR3 protein. The table lists 130,000 or so distinct CDR3 sequences, 85% to 95% of them singletons, with 0.095% to 0.1% in the top ten. Sequenced input: CD4+ T cells from PBMCs. These receptors all come from a human donor in good health. The CDR3 runs from the conserved cysteine through the conserved F or W. A D gene is named only where the DNA matches it firmly. Rows give clone size only sometimes, using once, few, many, or a class for an expanded clone.

d_call: .
clone_size: .
v_call: TRBV21-1
j_call: TRBJ1-5
cdr3_nt: TGTGCCAGCAGGAAGGGGGCGCTGGGCAATCAGCCCCAGCATTTT
cdr3_aa: CASRKGALGNQPQHF

d_call: TRBD2
clone_size: .
v_call: TRBV30
j_call: TRBJ2-3
cdr3_nt: TGTGCCTGCCAACCGAAGGTGTTAGCGGGAGAAGGAGATACGCAGTATTTT
cdr3_aa: CACQPKVLAGEGDTQYF

d_call: .
clone_size: .
v_call: TRBV6-5
j_call: TRBJ2-7
cdr3_nt: TGTGCCAGCAGTTACTCGGCGACCCTATCCTACGAGCAGTACTTC
cdr3_aa: CASSYSATLSYEQYF

d_call: .
clone_size: .
v_call: TRBV30
j_call: TRBJ1-6
cdr3_nt: TGTGCCCGGAGGAAATCGTCCGCGAGCTCCTATAATTCACCCCTCCACTTT
cdr3_aa: CARRKSSASSYNSPLHF

d_call: .
clone_size: .
v_call: TRBV12-5
j_call: TRBJ2-7
cdr3_nt: TGTGCTACCCGGGGGACAGTCTCCTACGAGCAGTACTTC
cdr3_aa: CATRGTVSYEQYF

d_call: .
clone_size: .
v_call: TRBV7-2
j_call: TRBJ2-1
cdr3_nt: TGTGCCAGCAACTCCCCAACACACAATGAGCAGTTCTTC
cdr3_aa: CASNSPTHNEQFF

d_call: .
clone_size: .
v_call: TRBV3-1
j_call: TRBJ2-1
cdr3_nt: TGTGCCAGCAGCCCCACGTCTGTGTGGGTCGACAATGAGCAGTTCTTC
cdr3_aa: CASSPTSVWVDNEQFF

d_call: .
clone_size: .
v_call: TRBV5-4
j_call: TRBJ2-1
cdr3_nt: TGTGCCAGCAGCTTGGCCGCGACTAGGGGTGAGCAGTTCTTC
cdr3_aa: CASSLAATRGEQFF

d_call: TRBD2
clone_size: .
v_call: TRBV12-3/TRBV12-4
j_call: TRBJ2-5
cdr3_nt: TGTGCCAGCAGGGGGACTAGCGGGGAAGGGGAGACCCAGTACTTC
cdr3_aa: CASRGTSGEGETQYF

d_call: .
clone_size: .
v_call: TRBV10-3
j_call: TRBJ1-1
cdr3_nt: TGTGCCATCAGTGGGTTCCCGGACACTACGGGGACTGAAGCTTTCTTT
cdr3_aa: CAISGFPDTTGTEAFF

d_call: TRBD2
clone_size: .
v_call: TRBV20-1
j_call: TRBJ2-2
cdr3_nt: TGCAGTGCTAGAGACACTAGCGGGACCACCGGGGAGCTGTTTTTT
cdr3_aa: CSARDTSGTTGELFF

d_call: .
clone_size: .
v_call: TRBV7-2
j_call: TRBJ2-4
cdr3_nt: TGTGCCAGCAGCTTAGAGGGACGGGTGCAAGACATTCAGTACTTC
cdr3_aa: CASSLEGRVQDIQYF

d_call: .
clone_size: few
v_call: TRBV29-1
j_call: TRBJ2-3
cdr3_nt: TGCAGCGTTCTATTCACAGATACGCAGTATTTT
cdr3_aa: CSVLFTDTQYF

d_call: TRBD1
clone_size: .
v_call: TRBV18
j_call: TRBJ1-2
cdr3_nt: TGTGCCAGCTCAACAGGGGACGGCTACACCTTC
cdr3_aa: CASSTGDGYTF

d_call: TRBD2
clone_size: .
v_call: TRBV20-1
j_call: TRBJ2-5
cdr3_nt: TGCAGTGCCACGACTAGCGGGAGACAAGAGACCCAGTACTTC
cdr3_aa: CSATTSGRQETQYF

d_call: .
clone_size: .
v_call: TRBV6-2/TRBV6-3
j_call: TRBJ2-3
cdr3_nt: TGTGCCAGCAGAGGGGTGTGGACAGATACGCAGTATTTT
cdr3_aa: CASRGVWTDTQYF

d_call: TRBD2
clone_size: .
v_call: TRBV14
j_call: TRBJ2-1
cdr3_nt: TGTGCCAGCAGCCGGCCCTTGGGACTAGCGGCCTACAATGAGCAGTTCTTC
cdr3_aa: CASSRPLGLAAYNEQFF

d_call: TRBD2
clone_size: .
v_call: TRBV24-1
j_call: TRBJ2-1
cdr3_nt: TGTGCCACCAGTGATGGAGGGAGGGCCATGGCCAATGAGCAGTTCTTC
cdr3_aa: CATSDGGRAMANEQFF

d_call: .
clone_size: .
v_call: TRBV2
j_call: TRBJ2-7
cdr3_nt: TGTGCCAGCAGGTTGGACAAGTTCGCCGAGCAGTACTTC
cdr3_aa: CASRLDKFAEQYF

d_call: .
clone_size: .
v_call: TRBV20-1
j_call: TRBJ1-2
cdr3_nt: TGCAGTGCCGCCCCTCCCGAACAGGGAAGGTATGATGGCTACACCTTC
cdr3_aa: CSAAPPEQGRYDGYTF

d_call: TRBD1
clone_size: .
v_call: TRBV6-2/TRBV6-3
j_call: TRBJ2-3
cdr3_nt: TGTGCCAGCAGAGTTGGGACAGGCACAGATACGCAGTATTTT
cdr3_aa: CASRVGTGTDTQYF

d_call: .
clone_size: .
v_call: TRBV5-6
j_call: TRBJ2-1
cdr3_nt: TGTGCCAGCAGCCCTCCCCAGCGGGCCCCCTACAATGAGCAGTTCTTC
cdr3_aa: CASSPPQRAPYNEQFF

d_call: TRBD1
clone_size: .
v_call: TRBV3-1
j_call: TRBJ2-7
cdr3_nt: TGTGCCAGCAGCCAGTACGGGACAGGGGTCTACGAGCAGTACTTC
cdr3_aa: CASSQYGTGVYEQYF

d_call: TRBD2
clone_size: .
v_call: TRBV9
j_call: TRBJ2-1
cdr3_nt: TGTGCCAGCAGCGAGAGCCTAGCGGACTCCTACAATGAGCAGTTCTTC
cdr3_aa: CASSESLADSYNEQFF

d_call: .
clone_size: .
v_call: TRBV7-9
j_call: TRBJ1-1
cdr3_nt: TGTGCCAGCAGTTTAAATGTAAGGGACGAAGCTTTCTTT
cdr3_aa: CASSLNVRDEAFF

d_call: TRBD2
clone_size: once
v_call: TRBV5-1
j_call: TRBJ2-4
cdr3_nt: TGCGCCAGCAGCATTAGCGGGAGCTCAGGAAACATTCAGTACTTC
cdr3_aa: CASSISGSSGNIQYF

d_call: .
clone_size: .
v_call: TRBV6-2/TRBV6-3
j_call: TRBJ1-1
cdr3_nt: TGTGCCAGCAGTAGCCCAGGGCCACCTACCACTGAAGCTTTCTTT
cdr3_aa: CASSSPGPPTTEAFF

d_call: .
clone_size: .
v_call: TRBV25-1
j_call: TRBJ2-1
cdr3_nt: TGTGCCAGCAGTTCCCGCCGGGAGTTGGCCTACAATGAGCAGTTCTTC
cdr3_aa: CASSSRRELAYNEQFF

d_call: .
clone_size: .
v_call: TRBV19
j_call: TRBJ1-1
cdr3_nt: TGTGCCAGCGGACAGCACACTGAAGCTTTCTTT
cdr3_aa: CASGQHTEAFF

d_call: .
clone_size: few
v_call: TRBV6-1
j_call: TRBJ2-7
cdr3_nt: TGTGCCAGCAGATCTGTCCAGGGTTCCAGCTCCTACGAGCAGTACTTC
cdr3_aa: CASRSVQGSSSYEQYF

d_call: .
clone_size: .
v_call: TRBV20-1
j_call: TRBJ2-2
cdr3_nt: TGCAGTGCTAGTCGGGGGAGCGCCGGGCGCTGGGCCGGGGAGCTGTTTTTT
cdr3_aa: CSASRGSAGRWAGELFF

d_call: TRBD2
clone_size: few
v_call: TRBV7-3
j_call: TRBJ2-1
cdr3_nt: TGTGCCAGCAGCTTAGCGGGGGGGGAGCAGTTCTTC
cdr3_aa: CASSLAGGEQFF

d_call: .
clone_size: .
v_call: TRBV3-1
j_call: TRBJ2-1
cdr3_nt: TGTGCCAGCAGCCAAGGGTCTGGGTCCGCAAATGAGCAGTTCTTC
cdr3_aa: CASSQGSGSANEQFF

d_call: .
clone_size: .
v_call: TRBV7-2
j_call: TRBJ2-5
cdr3_nt: TGTGCCAGCAGCCGAGATCTAGCGCCCTCGGAGACCCAGTACTTC
cdr3_aa: CASSRDLAPSETQYF

d_call: TRBD2
clone_size: few
v_call: TRBV2
j_call: TRBJ2-7
cdr3_nt: TGTGCCAGCAGCCAGGGAGGGACTGGTGAGCAGTACTTC
cdr3_aa: CASSQGGTGEQYF

d_call: TRBD2
clone_size: once
v_call: TRBV28
j_call: TRBJ2-5
cdr3_nt: TGTGCCAGCAGTTTATGGGGGACTAGCAGAGAGACCCAGTACTTC
cdr3_aa: CASSLWGTSRETQYF

d_call: .
clone_size: .
v_call: TRBV30
j_call: TRBJ1-5
cdr3_nt: TGTGCCTGGAGTATAAGGGGTCAGCCCCAGCATTTT
cdr3_aa: CAWSIRGQPQHF

d_call: .
clone_size: .
v_call: TRBV14
j_call: TRBJ2-1
cdr3_nt: TGTGCCAGCAGCCAAGATGCGAGAGGTTACAATGAGCAGTTCTTC
cdr3_aa: CASSQDARGYNEQFF

d_call: .
clone_size: .
v_call: TRBV12-3/TRBV12-4
j_call: TRBJ2-1
cdr3_nt: TGTGCCAGCAGGGGACCACATAGCTTCAATGAGCAGTTCTTC
cdr3_aa: CASRGPHSFNEQFF

d_call: .
clone_size: .
v_call: TRBV30
j_call: TRBJ1-2
cdr3_nt: TGTGCCTGGAGTCCTCAAGGGGCCCCGGGGTACACCTTC
cdr3_aa: CAWSPQGAPGYTF

d_call: TRBD1
clone_size: .
v_call: TRBV29-1
j_call: TRBJ2-5
cdr3_nt: TGCAGCGTTGACAACCGGACAGGGGGCAAAGAGACCCAGTACTTC
cdr3_aa: CSVDNRTGGKETQYF

d_call: .
clone_size: .
v_call: TRBV6-6
j_call: TRBJ2-4
cdr3_nt: TGTGCCAGCAGTTACGAAGGGGACATTCAGTACTTC
cdr3_aa: CASSYEGDIQYF

d_call: TRBD2
clone_size: few
v_call: TRBV14
j_call: TRBJ2-5
cdr3_nt: TGTGCCAGCAGCCAAGATCTGTATGTGACTAGCGGTGAGGAGACCCAGTACTTC
cdr3_aa: CASSQDLYVTSGEETQYF

d_call: .
clone_size: .
v_call: TRBV3-1
j_call: TRBJ1-2
cdr3_nt: TGTGCCAGCAGCCAAGGGGAGGGCAGCTCAAACTATGGCTACACCTTC
cdr3_aa: CASSQGEGSSNYGYTF

d_call: .
clone_size: .
v_call: TRBV11-2
j_call: TRBJ2-3
cdr3_nt: TGTGCCAGCAGGCTCCCTAGCACAGATACGCAGTATTTT
cdr3_aa: CASRLPSTDTQYF

d_call: .
clone_size: .
v_call: TRBV4-3
j_call: TRBJ1-1
cdr3_nt: TGCGCCAGCAGCAGGGCTGGGGGCACTGAAGCTTTCTTT
cdr3_aa: CASSRAGGTEAFF

d_call: .
clone_size: .
v_call: TRBV3-1
j_call: TRBJ2-5
cdr3_nt: TGTGCCAGCAGCCCATCCATTAAAGAGACCCAGTACTTC
cdr3_aa: CASSPSIKETQYF

d_call: TRBD1
clone_size: .
v_call: TRBV5-1
j_call: TRBJ2-7
cdr3_nt: TGCGCCAACACAACAGGGGTCAGGGAGCAGTACTTC
cdr3_aa: CANTTGVREQYF

d_call: .
clone_size: .
v_call: TRBV30
j_call: TRBJ2-5
cdr3_nt: TGTGCCTGGAGTAAGTCTAGTGCACAAGAGACCCAGTACTTC
cdr3_aa: CAWSKSSAQETQYF

d_call: TRBD2
clone_size: .
v_call: TRBV5-4
j_call: TRBJ2-2
cdr3_nt: TGTGCCAGCAGCGGACTAGCTCTCGACACCGGGGAGCTGTTTTTT
cdr3_aa: CASSGLALDTGELFF

d_call: .
clone_size: .
v_call: TRBV25-1
j_call: TRBJ2-6
cdr3_nt: TGTGCCAGCAGTGAATTTTCAGATCCTCTCAGGGCCAACGTCCTGACTTTC
cdr3_aa: CASSEFSDPLRANVLTF

d_call: .
clone_size: .
v_call: TRBV19
j_call: TRBJ2-6
cdr3_nt: TGTGCCAGTATATCAGGGGATGGGGCCAACGTCCTGACTTTC
cdr3_aa: CASISGDGANVLTF

d_call: .
clone_size: .
v_call: TRBV2
j_call: TRBJ2-7
cdr3_nt: TGTGCCAGCGACCCACAGGGTGCCCCTTACGAGCAGTACTTC
cdr3_aa: CASDPQGAPYEQYF

d_call: .
clone_size: .
v_call: TRBV20-1
j_call: TRBJ2-3
cdr3_nt: TGCAGTGCTAGAGACATCGGACGCAGCACAGATACGCAGTATTTT
cdr3_aa: CSARDIGRSTDTQYF

d_call: .
clone_size: .
v_call: TRBV5-4
j_call: TRBJ1-5
cdr3_nt: TGTGCCAGCAGCTTGGATCGGCAGCCCCAGCATTTT
cdr3_aa: CASSLDRQPQHF

d_call: .
clone_size: .
v_call: TRBV20-1
j_call: TRBJ2-1
cdr3_nt: TGCAGTGCTCAGTCAGTGTGGCCCCCTATGTCCAATGAGCAGTTCTTC
cdr3_aa: CSAQSVWPPMSNEQFF

d_call: .
clone_size: once
v_call: TRBV5-1
j_call: TRBJ1-6
cdr3_nt: TGCGCCAGCAGCTTGGAAGGACCGAGTAATTCACCCCTCCACTTT
cdr3_aa: CASSLEGPSNSPLHF

d_call: .
clone_size: .
v_call: TRBV29-1
j_call: TRBJ1-4
cdr3_nt: TGCAGCGCCGAGGGCGGACCAACTAATGAAAAACTGTTTTTT
cdr3_aa: CSAEGGPTNEKLFF

d_call: .
clone_size: .
v_call: TRBV24-1
j_call: TRBJ2-1
cdr3_nt: TGTGCCACCAGTTTGACCGGGACGTATGAGCAGTTCTTC
cdr3_aa: CATSLTGTYEQFF